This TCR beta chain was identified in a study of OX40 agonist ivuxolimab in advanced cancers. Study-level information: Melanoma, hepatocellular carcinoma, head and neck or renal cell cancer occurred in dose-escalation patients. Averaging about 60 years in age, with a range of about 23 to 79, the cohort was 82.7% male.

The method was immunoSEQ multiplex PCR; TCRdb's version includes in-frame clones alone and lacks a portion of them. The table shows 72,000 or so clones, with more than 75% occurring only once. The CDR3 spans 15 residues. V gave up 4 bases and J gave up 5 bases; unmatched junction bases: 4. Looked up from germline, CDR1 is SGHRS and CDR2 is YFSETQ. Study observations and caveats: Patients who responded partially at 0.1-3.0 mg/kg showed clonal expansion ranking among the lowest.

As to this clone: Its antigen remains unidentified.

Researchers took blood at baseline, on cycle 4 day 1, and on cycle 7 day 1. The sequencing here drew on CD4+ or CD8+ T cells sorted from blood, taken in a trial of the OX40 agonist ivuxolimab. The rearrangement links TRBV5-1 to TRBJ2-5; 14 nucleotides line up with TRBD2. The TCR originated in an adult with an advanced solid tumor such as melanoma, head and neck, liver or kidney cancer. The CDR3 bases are TGCGCCAGCAGCACGCGACTAGCGGGAGGGGAGACCCAGTACTTC. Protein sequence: CASSTRLAGGETQYF. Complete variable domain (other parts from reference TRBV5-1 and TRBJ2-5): KAGVTQTPRYLIKTRGQQVTLSCSPISGHRSVSWYQQTPGQGLQFLFEYFSETQRNKGNFPGRFSGRQFSNSRSEMNVSTLELGDSALYLCASSTRLAGGETQYFGPGTRLLVL.